This record concerns one T cell receptor (beta chain) sequence. These data are taken from a study of regulatory T cells in long-lasting Graves disease. Trimming took 1 base from V and 0 from J, leaving 11 bases between them. CDR1 is SGDLS, CDR2 YYNGEE, per germline. There are 16 residues in the CDR3. Regarding time point: newly diagnosed GD, antithyroid drugs for less than 3 months. After RNA was extracted from PBMCs, the TCR library was made from it. To make TCR beta libraries, researchers used iRepertoire HTBI primers and Arm-PCR of CDR3 regions. TCRdb re-called the multiplex PCR reads through MiXCR, storing one row per CDR3 protein. The table has hundreds of thousands of distinct CDR3 sequences, around 17% seen once; the top ten hold around a sixth. These records were also assigned to another study, of T cells in Graves' hyperthyroidism and ophthalmopathy.

The sequence came from a woman aged 25 to 39 with Graves disease. This specimen was peripheral blood mononuclear cells (PBMCs), taken at new diagnosis, from a patient treated with antithyroid drugs. The V gene is TRBV9, the J gene TRBJ1-3; D remains ambiguous. CDR3 region: CASSVTASNSGNTIYF. The CDR3 region has the DNA TGTGCCAGCAGCGTAACAGCCTCGAACTCTGGAAACACCATATATTTT.